This T cell receptor (beta chain) was obtained from a study of T cells in Graves' hyperthyroidism and ophthalmopathy. Study observations and caveats: Blood also held most thyroid clonotypes expanded beyond 0.001. By a 13 V-J model, ophthalmopathy was set apart from stable hyperthyroidism.

CDR1 is ENHRY and CDR2 is SYGVKD in the germline V gene. V was pared by 7 bases and J by 3 bases, with 4 bases of the junction left unmatched. The CDR3 length is 16 residues. Not enrolled were patients with uncontrolled infection, other autoimmune disease, pregnancy or lactation. Clinical symptoms, serum thyroxine, TRAb, thyroid ultrasound and orbital computed tomography informed diagnoses. Amplification of TCR beta CDR3 regions used RNA as the template. TCR CDR3 regions were first amplified by RT-PCR with HTBI primers. TCRdb re-called the multiplex PCR reads through MiXCR, storing one row per CDR3 protein. The sample shows 500,000 to 650,000 distinct CDR3 sequences, around 50% of them seen only once. Note on this clonotype: Its specificity is unknown.

Source material: peripheral blood or thyroid tissue (not recorded which). The J gene is TRBJ2-2, the V gene TRBV10-3; 14 nucleotides align to TRBD2. The sequence came from an adult woman with Graves' disease, either hyperthyroidism or ophthalmopathy (not recorded which). DNA of the CDR3: TGTGCCATCACCGGGACTAGCGGGAGAGACACCGGGGAGCTGTTTTTT. It is translated as CAITGTSGRDTGELFF.